The T cell receptor (beta chain) under discussion was sequenced for a study of blood T cell repertoires in COVID-19. Assay: immunoSEQ multiplex PCR; the TCRdb copy retains only in-frame clones and omits some. The data show some 200,000 clones, around 86% seen once. The CDR3 consists of 17 residues. The V gene's germline CDR1 is SGHNT and CDR2 YENEEA. V was cut by 0 bases and J by 1 base, with 14 bases left in between. V and J are TRBV11-3 and TRBJ2-3, with a weak D call TRBD2 (5 bases). The receptor was isolated from a man aged 65-85 years with acute or convalescent COVID-19. Sequencing was done on a sample of peripheral blood. CDR3 residues: CASSLEGRGSGTDTQYF. The CDR3 DNA sequence: TGTGCCAGCAGCTTAGAGGGCCGCGGGTCTGGCACAGATACGCAGTATTTT.